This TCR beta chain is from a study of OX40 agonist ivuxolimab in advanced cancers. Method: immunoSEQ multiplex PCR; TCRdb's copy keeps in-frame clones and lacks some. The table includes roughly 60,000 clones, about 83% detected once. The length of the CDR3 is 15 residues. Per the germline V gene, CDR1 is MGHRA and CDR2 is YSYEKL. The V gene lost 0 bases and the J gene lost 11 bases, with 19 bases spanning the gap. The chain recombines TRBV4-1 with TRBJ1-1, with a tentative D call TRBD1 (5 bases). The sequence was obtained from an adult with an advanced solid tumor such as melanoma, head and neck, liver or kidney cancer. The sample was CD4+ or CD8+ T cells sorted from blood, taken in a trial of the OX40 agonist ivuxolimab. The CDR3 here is CASSQDGGGKIAAFF. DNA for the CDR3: TGCGCCAGCAGCCAAGATGGCGGGGGAAAAATTGCGGCTTTCTTT.